Sequencing of this TCR beta chain was carried out in a study of regulatory T cells in long-lasting Graves disease. This clonotype was found a few times. Germline V gene sequence: CDR1 LNHDA, CDR2 SQIVND (reference sequence). The CDR3 runs 15 residues. V shed 5 bases, J shed 4 bases, and the junction held 8 bases outside the gene matches. Time point indicated: newly diagnosed GD, antithyroid drugs for less than 3 months. RNA from PBMCs was the source of the TCR library. Investigators prepared the TCR beta libraries by applying iRepertoire HTBI primers and Arm-PCR of CDR3 regions. TCRdb passed the multiplex PCR reads through MiXCR, listing each CDR3 protein once. The data show fewer than 400,000 distinct CDR3 sequences, about 18% seen once.

This chain uses TRBV19 with TRBJ2-5, with 9 bases aligning to TRBD1. This clonotype was sampled from a female donor with Graves disease. Sequenced material: peripheral blood mononuclear cells (PBMCs), taken at new diagnosis, from a patient treated with antithyroid drugs. CDR3 sequence reads: CASSGITGGTETQYF. The CDR3 DNA reads as TGTGCCAGTAGTGGAATAACAGGGGGCACAGAGACCCAGTACTTC.